These T cell receptor beta chains were read from a single sample in a study of regulatory T cells in long-lasting Graves disease. TCRdb re-analysed the multiplex PCR reads in MiXCR, keeping a single row per CDR3 protein. This table has 250,000 to 300,000 distinct CDR3 sequences, approximately 18% appearing once. These data also featured in a second study, about T cells in Graves' hyperthyroidism and ophthalmopathy.

The sample was peripheral blood mononuclear cells (PBMCs), taken at new diagnosis, from a patient treated with antithyroid drugs. The receptor source for this set is a woman between 25 and 40 years old with Graves disease. CDR3s include the opening cysteine and the closing phenylalanine or tryptophan. D genes are given only for firm matches. Some rows mark clone size as missing; the rest say once, few, many or name a class of expanded clone.

cdr3_aa cdr3_nt clone_size d_call j_call v_call
CASHRDHGWNEQFF TGTGCCTCCCACCGGGACCATGGGTGGAATGAGCAGTTCTTC many . TRBJ2-1 TRBV6-2/TRBV6-3
CATSRDPLMVTEAFF TGTGCCACCAGCAGAGATCCCCTCATGGTCACTGAAGCTTTCTTT many . TRBJ1-1 TRBV15
CASSNHGVAAFF TGTGCCAGTAGTAACCACGGGGTGGCAGCTTTCTTT few . TRBJ1-1 TRBV19
CASSQEADYEQYF TGTGCCAGCAGCCAAGAGGCAGACTACGAGCAGTACTTC many . TRBJ2-7 TRBV4-2
CSASGTGVNYGYTF TGCAGTGCTTCCGGGACAGGGGTTAACTATGGCTACACCTTC many TRBD1 TRBJ1-2 TRBV20-1
CASSPTQQLAGYNEQFF TGTGCCAGCAGCCCGACCCAACAACTGGCGGGATACAATGAGCAGTTCTTC many . TRBJ2-1 TRBV4-2
CASSQDRPDGNTIYF TGCGCCAGCAGCCAAGATAGACCTGATGGAAACACCATATATTTT few . TRBJ1-3 TRBV4-1
CASSLLGRGVAFF TGTGCCAGCAGTTTATTAGGCAGGGGGGTAGCTTTCTTT few TRBD1 TRBJ1-1 TRBV27
CSAPGQGDYGYTF TGCAGTGCGCCGGGACAGGGGGACTATGGCTACACCTTC . TRBD1 TRBJ1-2 TRBV20-1
CATAVNGGTEAFF TGTGCCACCGCAGTGAATGGTGGTACTGAAGCTTTCTTT many . TRBJ1-1 TRBV15
CASSDIGSTYGYTF TGTGCCAGCAGTGATATAGGGAGTACTTATGGCTACACCTTC many . TRBJ1-2 TRBV27
CASSVEGGGIYEQYF TGTGCCAGCAGCGTAGAGGGCGGGGGGATCTACGAGCAGTACTTC few TRBD2 TRBJ2-7 TRBV9
CASTNGRAFNYGYTF TGTGCCAGTACCAATGGACGTGCTTTTAACTATGGCTACACCTTC many . TRBJ1-2 TRBV19
CAIGWELSSGNTIYF TGTGCCATCGGCTGGGAGCTGAGCTCTGGAAACACCATATATTTT many . TRBJ1-3 TRBV10-3
CSALPAGTTNEKLFF TGCAGTGCCCTCCCCGCAGGGACAACTAATGAAAAACTGTTTTTT many . TRBJ1-4 TRBV20-1
CASSASQGTNYGYTF TGTGCCAGCAGCGCCTCACAGGGTACAAACTATGGCTACACCTTC once . TRBJ1-2 TRBV27
CASSPGLHTQYF TGTGCCAGCAGCCCGGGACTTCATACGCAGTATTTT . . TRBJ2-3 TRBV5-6
CATRTANTGELFF TGTGCCACAAGGACAGCGAACACCGGGGAGCTGTTTTTT . . TRBJ2-2 TRBV10-3
CASRTHIIRGRQETQYF TGTGCCAGCCGGACACACATCATTAGGGGGAGGCAAGAGACCCAGTACTTC few . TRBJ2-5 TRBV6-1
CASRQGIYGYTF TGCGCCAGCAGACAGGGTATCTATGGCTACACCTTC many . TRBJ1-2 TRBV5-1
CASSQVVRETEAFF TGTGCCAGCAGCCAAGTTGTCAGGGAGACTGAAGCTTTCTTT . . TRBJ1-1 TRBV4-2
CSARADTEAFF TGCAGTGCTAGAGCGGACACTGAAGCTTTCTTT many . TRBJ1-1 TRBV20-1
CASSIDGVRSNTEAFF TGTGCCAGTAGTATAGATGGTGTCAGGTCGAACACTGAAGCTTTCTTT many . TRBJ1-1 TRBV19
CASRVSEAFF TGTGCCAGCAGAGTGTCGGAAGCTTTCTTT many . TRBJ1-1 TRBV7-4
CASSLGLAVSENEQFF TGTGCCAGCAGCTTAGGTCTAGCGGTATCAGAGAATGAGCAGTTCTTC . TRBD2 TRBJ2-1 TRBV11-2
CASSPQGNSNQPQHF TGTGCCAGCAGCCCACAGGGTAATAGCAATCAGCCCCAGCATTTT many . TRBJ1-5 TRBV7-2
CASSFRANYGYTF TGCGCCAGCAGCTTCCGGGCTAACTATGGCTACACCTTC many . TRBJ1-2 TRBV5-1
CASSLDRYYEQYF TGCGCCAGCAGCTTGGACAGATACTACGAGCAGTACTTC few . TRBJ2-7 TRBV5-1
CSARTLRGTGAYNEQFF TGCAGTGCTAGAACGCTTCGCGGGACAGGGGCCTACAATGAGCAGTTCTTC many TRBD1 TRBJ2-1 TRBV20-1
CASSFRRRKEETQYF TGTGCCAGCAGTTTCCGACGGCGGAAAGAGGAGACCCAGTACTTC few . TRBJ2-5 TRBV12-3/TRBV12-4
CASSYSGGETQYF TGTGCCAGCAGTTACAGTGGGGGAGAGACCCAGTACTTC many . TRBJ2-5 TRBV6-5
CSALGTSGFEQYF TGCAGTGCACTAGGGACTAGCGGGTTCGAGCAGTACTTC many TRBD2 TRBJ2-7 TRBV20-1